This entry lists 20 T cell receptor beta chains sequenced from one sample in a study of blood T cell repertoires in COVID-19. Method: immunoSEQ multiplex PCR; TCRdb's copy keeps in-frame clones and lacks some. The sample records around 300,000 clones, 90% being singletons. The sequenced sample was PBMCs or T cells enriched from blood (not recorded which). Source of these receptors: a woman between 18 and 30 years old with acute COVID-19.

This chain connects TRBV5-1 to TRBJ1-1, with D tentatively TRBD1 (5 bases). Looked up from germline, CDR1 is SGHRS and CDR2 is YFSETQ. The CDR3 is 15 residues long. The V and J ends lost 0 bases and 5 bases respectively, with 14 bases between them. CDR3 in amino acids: CASSLEGKGLTEAFF. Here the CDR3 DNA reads TGCGCCAGCAGCTTGGAAGGGAAGGGACTGACTGAAGCTTTCTTT.

The CDR3 DNA follows: TGTGCCAGCAGTTTCCCGAGCAATCAGCCCCAGCATTTT. This codes for CASSFPSNQPQHF. The chain carries TRBV28 and TRBJ1-5, with D hard to call. Germline lookup yields CDR1 MDHEN and CDR2 SYDVKM. The CDR3 runs 13 residues. Trimming pared 3 bases from V and 1 base from J, leaving 4 bases between.

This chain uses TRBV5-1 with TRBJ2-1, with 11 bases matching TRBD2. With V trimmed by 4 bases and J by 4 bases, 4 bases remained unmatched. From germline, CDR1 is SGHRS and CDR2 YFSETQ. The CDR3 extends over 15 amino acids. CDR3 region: CASSLTSGDYNEQFF. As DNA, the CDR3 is TGCGCCAGCAGCCTGACTAGCGGGGATTACAATGAGCAGTTCTTC.

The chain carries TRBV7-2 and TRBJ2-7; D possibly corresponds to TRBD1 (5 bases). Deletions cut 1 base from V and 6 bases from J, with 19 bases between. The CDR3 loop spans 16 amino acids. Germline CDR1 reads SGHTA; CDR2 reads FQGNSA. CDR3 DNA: TGTGCCAGCAGCTTAGGATGGGCAGGGTCCCCCGGCGAGCAGTACTTC. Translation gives CASSLGWAGSPGEQYF.

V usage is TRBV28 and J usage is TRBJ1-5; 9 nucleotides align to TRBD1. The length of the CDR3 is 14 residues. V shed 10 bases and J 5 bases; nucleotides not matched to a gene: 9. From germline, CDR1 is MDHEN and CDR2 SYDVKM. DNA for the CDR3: TGTGCCATCAGCCCGGGACAGGGAGATCAGCCCCAGCATTTT. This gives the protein CAISPGQGDQPQHF. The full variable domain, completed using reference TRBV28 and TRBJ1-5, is DVKVTQSSRYLVKRTGEKVFLECVQDMDHENMFWYRQDPGLGLRLIYFSYDVKMKEKGDIPEGYSVSREKKERFSLILESASTNQTSMYLCAISPGQGDQPQHFGDGTRLSIL.

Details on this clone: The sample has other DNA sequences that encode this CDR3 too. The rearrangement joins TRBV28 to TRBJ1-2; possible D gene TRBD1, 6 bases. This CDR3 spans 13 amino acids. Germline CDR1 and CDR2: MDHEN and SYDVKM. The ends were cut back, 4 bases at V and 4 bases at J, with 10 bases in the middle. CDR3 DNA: TGTGCCAGCAGTTCCACAGGGACCTATGGCTACACCTTC. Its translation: CASSSTGTYGYTF.

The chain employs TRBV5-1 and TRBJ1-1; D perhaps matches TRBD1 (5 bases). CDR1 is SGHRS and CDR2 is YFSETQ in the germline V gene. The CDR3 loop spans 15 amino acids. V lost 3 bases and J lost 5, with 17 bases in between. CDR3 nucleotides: TGCGCCAGCAGCTCGGCGGGACCGGGGGGAACTGAAGCTTTCTTT. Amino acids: CASSSAGPGGTEAFF.

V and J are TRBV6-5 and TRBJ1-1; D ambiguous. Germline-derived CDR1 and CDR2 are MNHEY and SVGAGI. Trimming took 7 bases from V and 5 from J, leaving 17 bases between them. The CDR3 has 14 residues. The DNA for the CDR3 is TGTGCCAGCACCCCAGAGGGCCTAGGGACTGAAGCTTTCTTT. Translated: CASTPEGLGTEAFF.

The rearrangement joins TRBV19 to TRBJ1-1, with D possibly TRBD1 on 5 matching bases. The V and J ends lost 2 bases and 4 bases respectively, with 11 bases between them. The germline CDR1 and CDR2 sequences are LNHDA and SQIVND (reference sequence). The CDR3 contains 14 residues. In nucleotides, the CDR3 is TGTGCCAGTAGTATAATAGTTCAGGGCACTGAAGCTTTCTTT. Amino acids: CASSIIVQGTEAFF.

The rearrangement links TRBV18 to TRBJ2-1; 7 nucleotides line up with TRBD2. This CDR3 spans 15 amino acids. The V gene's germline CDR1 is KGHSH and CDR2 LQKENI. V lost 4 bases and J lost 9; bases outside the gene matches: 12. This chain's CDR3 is CASSLQGREIGEQFF. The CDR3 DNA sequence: TGTGCCAGCTCACTCCAAGGGAGGGAAATAGGTGAGCAGTTCTTC.

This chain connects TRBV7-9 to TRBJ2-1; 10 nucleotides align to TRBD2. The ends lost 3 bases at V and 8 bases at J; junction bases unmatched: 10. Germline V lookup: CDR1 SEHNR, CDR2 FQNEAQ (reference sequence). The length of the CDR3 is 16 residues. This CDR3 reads CASSFRLAGARDEQFF. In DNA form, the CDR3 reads TGTGCCAGCAGCTTTCGACTAGCGGGCGCCCGGGATGAGCAGTTCTTC. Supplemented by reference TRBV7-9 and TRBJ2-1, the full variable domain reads DTGVSQNPRHKITKRGQNVTFRCDPISEHNRLYWYRQTLGQGPEFLTYFQNEAQLEKSRLLSDRFSAERPKGSFSTLEIQRTEQGDSAMYLCASSFRLAGARDEQFFGPGTRLTVL.

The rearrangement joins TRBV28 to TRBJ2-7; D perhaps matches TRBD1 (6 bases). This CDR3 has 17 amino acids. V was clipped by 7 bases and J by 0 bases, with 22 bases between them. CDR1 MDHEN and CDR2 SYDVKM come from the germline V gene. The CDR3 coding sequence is TGTGCCAGCACCCCCGGAGGCGGACAGACGAGCTCCTACGAGCAGTACTTC. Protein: CASTPGGGQTSSYEQYF.

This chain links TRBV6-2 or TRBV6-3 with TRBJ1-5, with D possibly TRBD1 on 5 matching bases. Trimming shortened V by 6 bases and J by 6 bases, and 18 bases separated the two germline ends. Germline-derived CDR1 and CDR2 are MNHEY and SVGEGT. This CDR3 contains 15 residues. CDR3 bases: TGTGCCAGCAGGCCTAGGGGCGAAAATGGTCAGCCCCAGCATTTT. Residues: CASRPRGENGQPQHF.

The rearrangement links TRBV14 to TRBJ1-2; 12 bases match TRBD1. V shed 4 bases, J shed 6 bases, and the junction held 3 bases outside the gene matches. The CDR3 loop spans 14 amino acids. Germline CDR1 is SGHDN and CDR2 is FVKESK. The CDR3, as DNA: TGTGCCAGCAGCCTGGGACAGGGGGCAGATGGCTACACCTTC. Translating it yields CASSLGQGADGYTF.

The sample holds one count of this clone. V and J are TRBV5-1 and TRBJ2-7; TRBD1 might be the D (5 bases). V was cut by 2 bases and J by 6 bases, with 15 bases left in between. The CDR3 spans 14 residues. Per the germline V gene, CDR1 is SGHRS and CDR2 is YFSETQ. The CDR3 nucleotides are TGCGCCAGCAGCTTTAGAACAGGTCGAGGCGAGCAGTACTTC. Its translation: CASSFRTGRGEQYF.

The CDR3 nucleotides read TGTGCCAGCAGCTTGGTTGGTGGGGACAGGGTATTGAGCGAGCAGTACTTC. The encoded protein is CASSLVGGDRVLSEQYF. This rearrangement joins TRBV5-4 to TRBJ2-7; 9 bases align to TRBD1. The CDR3 loop spans 17 amino acids. Germline CDR1 reads SGHNT; CDR2 reads YYREEE (reference sequence). V was pared by 0 bases and J by 6 bases, with 13 bases of the junction left unmatched.

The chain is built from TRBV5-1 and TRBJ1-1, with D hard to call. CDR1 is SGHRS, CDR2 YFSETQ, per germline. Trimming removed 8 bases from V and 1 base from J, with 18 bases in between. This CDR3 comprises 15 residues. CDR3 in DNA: TGCGCCAGTAACCCCGCCGGGATCTCGAACACTGAAGCTTTCTTT. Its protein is CASNPAGISNTEAFF.

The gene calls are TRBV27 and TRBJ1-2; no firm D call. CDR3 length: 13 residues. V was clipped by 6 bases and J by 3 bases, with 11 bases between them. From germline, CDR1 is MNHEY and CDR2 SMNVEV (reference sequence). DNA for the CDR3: TGTGCCAGCAGCCCTTGGAGGGACTATGGCTACACCTTC. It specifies CASSPWRDYGYTF.

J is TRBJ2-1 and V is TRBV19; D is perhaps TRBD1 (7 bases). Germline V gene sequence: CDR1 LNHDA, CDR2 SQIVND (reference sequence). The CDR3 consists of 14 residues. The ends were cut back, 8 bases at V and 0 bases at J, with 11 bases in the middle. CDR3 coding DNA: TGTGCCAGTGCTCAGGGGGGCTCCTACAATGAGCAGTTCTTC. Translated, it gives CASAQGGSYNEQFF.

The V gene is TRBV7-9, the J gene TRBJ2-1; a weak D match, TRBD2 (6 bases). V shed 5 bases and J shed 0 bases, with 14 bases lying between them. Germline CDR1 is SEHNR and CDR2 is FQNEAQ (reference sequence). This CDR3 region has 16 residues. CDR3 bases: TGTGCCAGCAGCCCCAGTCGGGGGAGCTCCTACAATGAGCAGTTCTTC. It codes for CASSPSRGSSYNEQFF.